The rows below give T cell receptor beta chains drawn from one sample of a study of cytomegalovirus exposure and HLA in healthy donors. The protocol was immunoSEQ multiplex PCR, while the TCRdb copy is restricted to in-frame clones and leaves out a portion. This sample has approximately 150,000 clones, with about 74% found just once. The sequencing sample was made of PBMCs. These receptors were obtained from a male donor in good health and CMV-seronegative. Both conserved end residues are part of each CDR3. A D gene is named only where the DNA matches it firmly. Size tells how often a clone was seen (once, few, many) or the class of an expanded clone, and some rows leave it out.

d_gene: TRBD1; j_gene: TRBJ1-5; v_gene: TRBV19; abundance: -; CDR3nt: TGTGCCAGTAGCCCCGGACAGGCCCAAAGGGCAGATCAGCCCCAGCATTTT; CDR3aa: CASSPGQAQRADQPQHF
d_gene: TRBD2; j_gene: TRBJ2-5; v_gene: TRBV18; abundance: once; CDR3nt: TGTGCCAGCACAAAGAGCGGGGGGCGCAACCAAGAGACCCAGTACTTC; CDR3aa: CASTKSGGRNQETQYF
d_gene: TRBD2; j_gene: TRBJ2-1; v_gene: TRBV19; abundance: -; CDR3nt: TGTGCCAGTAGTTTTTACAGCGGGAGGGCCGGGAATGAGCAGTTCTTC; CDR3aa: CASSFYSGRAGNEQFF
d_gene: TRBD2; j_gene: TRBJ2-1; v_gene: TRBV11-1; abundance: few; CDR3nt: TGTGCCAGCAGCTTAGGACATAGCGGGTTCTACAATGAGCAGTTCTTC; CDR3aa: CASSLGHSGFYNEQFF
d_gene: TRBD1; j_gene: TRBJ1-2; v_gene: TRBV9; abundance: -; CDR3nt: TGTGCCAGCAGCGTAGCAGCTGATGACAGGGCTAACTATGGCTACACCTTC; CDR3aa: CASSVAADDRANYGYTF
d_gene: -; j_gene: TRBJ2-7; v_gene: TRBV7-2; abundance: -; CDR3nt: TGTGCCAGCAGCTTAGTGAGGGGAGGGGGGGAGCAGTACTTC; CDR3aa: CASSLVRGGGEQYF
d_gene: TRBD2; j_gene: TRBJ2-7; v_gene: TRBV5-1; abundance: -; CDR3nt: TGCGCCAGCAGCCCGGGACTAGCGACCAGAGGGGAGCAGTACTTC; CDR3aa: CASSPGLATRGEQYF
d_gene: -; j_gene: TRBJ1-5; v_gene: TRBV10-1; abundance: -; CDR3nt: TGCGCCAGCAGTGAGTTTCTGCGCAGGGCCGTACCCCAGCATTTT; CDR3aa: CASSEFLRRAVPQHF
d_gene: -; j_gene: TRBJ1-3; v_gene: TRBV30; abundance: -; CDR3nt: TGTGCCTGGAGTGCCCTGGTCGGGGCTGGAAACACCATATATTTT; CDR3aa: CAWSALVGAGNTIYF
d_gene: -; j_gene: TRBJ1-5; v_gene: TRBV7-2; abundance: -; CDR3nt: TGTGCCAGCAGCCCGCGGTCCGGTCAGCCCCAGCATTTT; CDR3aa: CASSPRSGQPQHF
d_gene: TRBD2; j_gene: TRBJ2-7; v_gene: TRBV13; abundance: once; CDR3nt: TGTGCCAGCAGCTTGGGTAGCGGGGAACCCGAGCAGTACTTC; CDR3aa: CASSLGSGEPEQYF
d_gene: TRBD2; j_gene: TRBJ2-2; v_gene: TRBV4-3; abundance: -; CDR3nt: TGCGCCAGCAGCCAAGAGGGACTAGCGGGAGGCGGGGGCACCGGGGAGCTGTTTTTT; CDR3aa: CASSQEGLAGGGGTGELFF
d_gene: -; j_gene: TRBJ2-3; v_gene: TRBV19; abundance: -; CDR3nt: TGTGCCAGTAGTAGTAGATTCACAGATACGCAGTATTTT; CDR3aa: CASSSRFTDTQYF
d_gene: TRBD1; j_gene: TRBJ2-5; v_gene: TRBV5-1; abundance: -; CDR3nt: TGCGCCAGCAGCGGGGACAGGGGTTTGTACTTC; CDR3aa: CASSGDRGLYF
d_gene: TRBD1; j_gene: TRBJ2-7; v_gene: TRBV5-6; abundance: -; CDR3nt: TGTGCCAGCAGCTCTGGCGACAGGGGCATCCTCTACGAGCAGTACTTC; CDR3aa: CASSSGDRGILYEQYF
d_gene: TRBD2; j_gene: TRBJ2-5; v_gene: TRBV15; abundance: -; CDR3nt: TGTGCCACCAGCTCGGGGACTAGCGGGAGAGGAGAGACCCAGTACTTC; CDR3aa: CATSSGTSGRGETQYF
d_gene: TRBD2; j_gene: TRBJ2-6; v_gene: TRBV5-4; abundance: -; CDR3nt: TGTGCCAGCAGCTCTCGGACTAGCGGGTTGGCTGGGGCCAACGTCCTGACTTTC; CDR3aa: CASSSRTSGLAGANVLTF
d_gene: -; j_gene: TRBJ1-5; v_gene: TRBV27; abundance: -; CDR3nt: TGTGCCAGCAGTTTATCCAGTCTTCAGCCCCAGCATTTT; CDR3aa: CASSLSSLQPQHF
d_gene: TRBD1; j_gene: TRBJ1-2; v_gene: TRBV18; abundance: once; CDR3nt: TGTGCCAGCTCATCTTCGCGGGACAGGGGGAACAACTATGGCTACACCTTC; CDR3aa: CASSSSRDRGNNYGYTF
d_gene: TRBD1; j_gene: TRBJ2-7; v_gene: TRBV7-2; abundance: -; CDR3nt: TGTGCCAGCAGCTTAGTGGGGACAGGGAGCCATCGGGAGCAGTACTTC; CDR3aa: CASSLVGTGSHREQYF
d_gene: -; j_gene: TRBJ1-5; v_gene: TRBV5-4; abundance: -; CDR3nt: TGTGCCAGCAGCTTGGACTTCAATCAGCCCCAGCATTTT; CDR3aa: CASSLDFNQPQHF
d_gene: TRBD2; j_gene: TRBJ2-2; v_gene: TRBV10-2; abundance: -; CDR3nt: TGCGCCAGCCGACTAGCGGGGGGGCAAAGCGGGGAGCTGTTTTTT; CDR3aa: CASRLAGGQSGELFF